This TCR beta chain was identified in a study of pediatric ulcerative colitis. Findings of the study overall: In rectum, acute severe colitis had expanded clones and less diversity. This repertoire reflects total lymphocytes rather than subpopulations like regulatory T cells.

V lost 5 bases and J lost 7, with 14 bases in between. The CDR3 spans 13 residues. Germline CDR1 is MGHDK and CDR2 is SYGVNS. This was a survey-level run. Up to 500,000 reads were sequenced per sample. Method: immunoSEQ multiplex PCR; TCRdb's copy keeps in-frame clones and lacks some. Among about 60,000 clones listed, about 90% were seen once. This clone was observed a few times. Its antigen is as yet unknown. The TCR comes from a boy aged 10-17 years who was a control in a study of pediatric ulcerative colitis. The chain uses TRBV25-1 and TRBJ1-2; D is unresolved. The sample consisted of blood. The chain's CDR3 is CASSPSTLAGYTF. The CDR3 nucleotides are TGTGCCAGCAGTCCTTCGACGTTAGCTGGCTACACCTTC.